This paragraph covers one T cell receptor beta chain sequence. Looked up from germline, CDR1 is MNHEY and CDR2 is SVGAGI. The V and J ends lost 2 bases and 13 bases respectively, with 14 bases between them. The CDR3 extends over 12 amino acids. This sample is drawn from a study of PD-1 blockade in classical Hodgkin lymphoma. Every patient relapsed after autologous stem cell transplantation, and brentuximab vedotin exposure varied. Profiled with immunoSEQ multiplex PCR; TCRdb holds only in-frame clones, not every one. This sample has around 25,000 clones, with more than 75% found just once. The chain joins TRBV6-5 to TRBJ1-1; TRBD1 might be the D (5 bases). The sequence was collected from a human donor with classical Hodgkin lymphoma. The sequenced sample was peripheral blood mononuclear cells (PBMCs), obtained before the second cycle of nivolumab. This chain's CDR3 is CASSYQRGDSFF. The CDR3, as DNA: TGTGCCAGCAGTTACCAAAGGGGAGACAGTTTCTTT.